This is a list of T cell receptor beta chains from one sample in a study of shared clonotypes between healthy human individuals. The method was immunoSEQ multiplex PCR; TCRdb's version includes in-frame clones alone and lacks a portion of them. Among around 500,000 clones listed, 60% to 85% were seen once. The sample comprised PBMCs. The receptors were gathered from a woman aged 40 to 50 in good health. Some clones in this sample may be carry-over from other donors' samples. CDR3s include the opening cysteine and the closing phenylalanine or tryptophan. A D gene is named only where the DNA matches it firmly.

j_gene: TRBJ2-1; len: 15; d_gene: .; v_gene: TRBV11-2; CDR3aa: CASSLAAGLRNEQFF
j_gene: TRBJ2-2; len: 16; d_gene: TRBD1; v_gene: TRBV29-1; CDR3aa: CSVAGTDQTNTGELFF
j_gene: TRBJ1-4; len: 14; d_gene: .; v_gene: TRBV29-1; CDR3aa: CSVGGDRPNEKLFF
j_gene: TRBJ1-2; len: 12; d_gene: .; v_gene: TRBV21-1; CDR3aa: CASSKAGYGYTF
j_gene: TRBJ1-2; len: 16; d_gene: TRBD1; v_gene: TRBV10-3; CDR3aa: CAISEFTGGSGYGYTF
j_gene: TRBJ1-3; len: 16; d_gene: TRBD1; v_gene: TRBV2; CDR3aa: CASTRTGTGSGNTIYF
j_gene: TRBJ2-7; len: 13; d_gene: .; v_gene: TRBV28; CDR3aa: CASSSPDSYEQYF
j_gene: TRBJ2-7; len: 14; d_gene: .; v_gene: TRBV6-6; CDR3aa: CASSYSNREYEQYF
j_gene: TRBJ2-2; len: 14; d_gene: .; v_gene: TRBV7-2; CDR3aa: CASRPPADTGELFF
j_gene: TRBJ2-5; len: 15; d_gene: TRBD2; v_gene: TRBV13; CDR3aa: CASRFTLGGFETQYF
j_gene: TRBJ2-3; len: 14; d_gene: TRBD2; v_gene: TRBV6-4; CDR3aa: CASSPSGLTDTQYF
j_gene: TRBJ2-6; len: 15; d_gene: .; v_gene: TRBV6-5; CDR3aa: CASRSRIAGANVLTF
j_gene: TRBJ1-5; len: 16; d_gene: .; v_gene: TRBV28; CDR3aa: CASSFAGLGSNQPQHF
j_gene: TRBJ2-7; len: 18; d_gene: TRBD2; v_gene: TRBV18; CDR3aa: CASSPPSKTSGIFYEQYF
j_gene: TRBJ2-4; len: 14; d_gene: .; v_gene: TRBV6-5; CDR3aa: CASSSGSRKNIQYF
j_gene: TRBJ2-5; len: 16; d_gene: TRBD1; v_gene: TRBV5-1; CDR3aa: CASSLGGQATMETQYF
j_gene: TRBJ2-1; len: 15; d_gene: TRBD1; v_gene: TRBV10-3; CDR3aa: CAIWTGDSSYNEQFF
j_gene: TRBJ1-1; len: 12; d_gene: .; v_gene: TRBV6-4; CDR3aa: CASSVHPREAFF
j_gene: TRBJ2-2; len: 16; d_gene: TRBD2; v_gene: TRBV5-4; CDR3aa: CASSWTSGRASGELFF
j_gene: TRBJ2-7; len: 15; d_gene: .; v_gene: TRBV28; CDR3aa: CASSFGQANPYEQYF
j_gene: TRBJ1-1; len: 13; d_gene: .; v_gene: TRBV30; CDR3aa: CAWVDFGGTEAFF
j_gene: TRBJ2-7; len: 15; d_gene: .; v_gene: TRBV5-1; CDR3aa: CASSLEGPLSYEQYF